The clone carrying this TCR beta chain was recorded many times. This CDR3 spans 15 amino acids. The V end was cut by 6 bases, the J end by 8 bases, with 19 bases between. CDR1 and CDR2 from the germline V gene are MNHEY and SVGEGT. Reverse transcription used around 480 ng RNA and constant-region primers for alpha and beta. Separate chain-specific third strand synthesis with multiplexing indices produced the alpha and beta libraries. TCRdb fed the 5' RACE reads into MiXCR, producing one record per CDR3 protein. Altogether over 3,500 distinct CDR3 sequences are present, about 14% being singletons, with the ten largest covering about 14%. No cell fractionation was done, so the repertoire covers all unsorted peripheral blood T cells. The RNA source was a roughly 2.6 ml peripheral blood draw. This record comes from a study of HIV-infected patients and healthy controls.

The input for sequencing was blood, taken before antiretroviral therapy. This TCR came from an adult with HIV infection. The V and J genes are TRBV6-2 or TRBV6-3 and TRBJ1-4; possible D gene TRBD1, 5 bases. In nucleotides, the CDR3 is TGTGCCAGCAGCTACGCGGGAAATCGGGGCGAAAAACTGTTTTTT. Translating it yields CASSYAGNRGEKLFF.